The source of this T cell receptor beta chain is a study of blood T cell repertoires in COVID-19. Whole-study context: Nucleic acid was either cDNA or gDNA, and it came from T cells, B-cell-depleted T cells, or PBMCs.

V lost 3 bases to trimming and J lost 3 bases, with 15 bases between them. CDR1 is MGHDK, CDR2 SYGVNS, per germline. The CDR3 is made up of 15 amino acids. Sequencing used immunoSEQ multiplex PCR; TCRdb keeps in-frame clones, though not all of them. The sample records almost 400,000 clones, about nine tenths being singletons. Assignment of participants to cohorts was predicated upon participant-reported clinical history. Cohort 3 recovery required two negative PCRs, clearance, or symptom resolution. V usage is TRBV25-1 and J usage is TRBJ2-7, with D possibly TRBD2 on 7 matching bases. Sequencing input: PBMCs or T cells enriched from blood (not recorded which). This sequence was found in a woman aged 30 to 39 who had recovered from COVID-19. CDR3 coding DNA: TGTGCCAGCAGTGACGTCGGGGGGCTAGACTACGAGCAGTACTTC. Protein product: CASSDVGGLDYEQYF.